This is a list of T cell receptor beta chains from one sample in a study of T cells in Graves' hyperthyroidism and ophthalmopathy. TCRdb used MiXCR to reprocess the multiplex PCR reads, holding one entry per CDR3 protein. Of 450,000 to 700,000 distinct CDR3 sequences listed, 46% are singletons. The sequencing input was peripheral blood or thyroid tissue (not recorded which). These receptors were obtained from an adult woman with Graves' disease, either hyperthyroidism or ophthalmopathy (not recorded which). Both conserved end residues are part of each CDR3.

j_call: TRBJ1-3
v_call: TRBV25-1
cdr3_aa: CASRKLDRFSGNTIYF

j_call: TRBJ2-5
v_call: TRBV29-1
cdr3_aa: CSGGDKTQYF

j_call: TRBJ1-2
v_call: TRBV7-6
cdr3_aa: CASSLLGGYTF

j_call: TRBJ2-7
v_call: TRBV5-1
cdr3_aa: CASSLGTIVSTYEQYF

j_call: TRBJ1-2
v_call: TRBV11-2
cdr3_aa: CASSSLVRETGHGYTF

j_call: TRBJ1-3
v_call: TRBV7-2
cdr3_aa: CASSHDGGPGNTIYF

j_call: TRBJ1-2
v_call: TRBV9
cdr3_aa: CASSAAPGESYGYTF

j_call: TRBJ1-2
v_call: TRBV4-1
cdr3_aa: CASTTQRTGLVGYTF

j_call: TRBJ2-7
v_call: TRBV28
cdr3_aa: CASTTSAYEQYF

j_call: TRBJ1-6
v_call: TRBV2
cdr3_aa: CASSEGGVRLNSPLHF

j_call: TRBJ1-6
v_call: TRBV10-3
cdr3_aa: CAITGQINSPLHF

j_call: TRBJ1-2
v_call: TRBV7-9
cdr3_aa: CASSWDRRAYGYTF

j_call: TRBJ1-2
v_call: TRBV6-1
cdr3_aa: CARGQAYGYTF

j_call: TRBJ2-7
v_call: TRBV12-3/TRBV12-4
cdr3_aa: CASSFGSGDVRTEEQYF

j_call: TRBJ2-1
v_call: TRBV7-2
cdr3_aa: CASSLAVGGSSYNEQFF

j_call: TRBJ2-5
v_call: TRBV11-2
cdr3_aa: CASSPWEGWETQYF

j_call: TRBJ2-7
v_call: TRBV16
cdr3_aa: CASSRNLGVSFTYEQCF

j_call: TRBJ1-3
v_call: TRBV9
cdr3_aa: CASSPFRGNTIYF

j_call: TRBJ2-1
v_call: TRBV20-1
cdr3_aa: CSARTIRQGYNEQFF

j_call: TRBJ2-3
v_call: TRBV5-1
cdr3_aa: CASSLRFSPDTQYF

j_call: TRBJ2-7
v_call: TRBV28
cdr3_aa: CASRQGVIDEQYF

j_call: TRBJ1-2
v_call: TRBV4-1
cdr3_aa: CASSQASRPVYGYTF

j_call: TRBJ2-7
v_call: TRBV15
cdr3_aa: CATSTGLAGGDEQYF

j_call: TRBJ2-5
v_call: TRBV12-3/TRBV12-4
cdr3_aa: CASSLGAASRETQYF

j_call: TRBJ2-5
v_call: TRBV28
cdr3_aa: CASSSPLGTQETQYF

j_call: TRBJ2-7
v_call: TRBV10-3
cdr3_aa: CASEGQGTYEQYF

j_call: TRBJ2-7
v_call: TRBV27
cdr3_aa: CASSLSLLGEQYF

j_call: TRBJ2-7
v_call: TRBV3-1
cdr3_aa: CASSESGTGDARQYF

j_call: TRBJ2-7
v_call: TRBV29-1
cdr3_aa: CSARALMDRAYEQYF

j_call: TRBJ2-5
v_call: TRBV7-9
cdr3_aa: CASRGIPPDGETQYF

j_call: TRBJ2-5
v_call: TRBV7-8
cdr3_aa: CASSLTVTGGAGETQYF

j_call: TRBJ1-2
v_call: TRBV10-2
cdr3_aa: CASSLVRGDYNYGYTF

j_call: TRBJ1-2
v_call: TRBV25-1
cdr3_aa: CARVGRGQGYGYTF

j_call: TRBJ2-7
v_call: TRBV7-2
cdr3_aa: CASSLLLAATPSYEQYF

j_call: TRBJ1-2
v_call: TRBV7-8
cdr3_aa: CASSSQRGGQKVYGYTF

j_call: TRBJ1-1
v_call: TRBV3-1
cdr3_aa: CASSLRPGQMNTEAFF

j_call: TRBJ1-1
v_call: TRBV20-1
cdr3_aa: CSARVGDGEAFF

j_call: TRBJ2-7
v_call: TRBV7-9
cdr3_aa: CASSLAEGQGSYEQYF

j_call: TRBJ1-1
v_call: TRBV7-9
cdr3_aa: CASSTHRMNTEAFF

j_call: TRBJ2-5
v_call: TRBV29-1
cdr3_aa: CSVTRNRGLFTETQYF

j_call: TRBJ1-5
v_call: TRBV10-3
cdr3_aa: CAIRGGQEENQPQHF

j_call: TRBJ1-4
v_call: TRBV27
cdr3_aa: CASSPLGGREKLFF

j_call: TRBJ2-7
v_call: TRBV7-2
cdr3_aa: CASSLRQGTRSYEQYF

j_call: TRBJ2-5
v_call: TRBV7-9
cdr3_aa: CASSPNKETQYF

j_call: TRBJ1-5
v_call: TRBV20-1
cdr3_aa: CSARTRDYSNQPQHF

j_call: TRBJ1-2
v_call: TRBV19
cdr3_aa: CASRDGQHGYTF

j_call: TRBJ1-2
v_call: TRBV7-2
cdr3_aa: CASSLRMGGIYTF

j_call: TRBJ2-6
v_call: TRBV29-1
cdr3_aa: CSLEGAGSGANVLTF

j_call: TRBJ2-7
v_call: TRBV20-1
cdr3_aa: CSAITSESYEQYF

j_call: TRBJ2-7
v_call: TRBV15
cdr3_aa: CATSRGGGGSSYEQYF

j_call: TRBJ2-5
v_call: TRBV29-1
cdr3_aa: CSVWGGRETQCF

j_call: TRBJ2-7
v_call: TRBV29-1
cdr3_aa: CSSLGDRTYEQYF

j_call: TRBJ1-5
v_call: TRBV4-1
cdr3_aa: CASSQDGAPYQPQHF